Detailed here is one T cell receptor beta chain. No antigen is known for it. The sample belongs to a study of identical twins. CDR3 length: 14 amino acids. V gave up 11 bases and J gave up 1 base, with 18 bases separating them. Germline values: CDR1 MNHNS, CDR2 SASEGT. Study findings and constraints: With beta out-of-frame sequences, excess sharing by twins was weaker. Recombination models fit unrelated individuals' TCR alpha sharing but underestimated twins'.

TCRdb reanalysed the 5' RACE reads using MiXCR and keeps one entry per CDR3 protein. The sample gives 1.5 million to 2 million distinct CDR3 sequences, 32% of which show up once; 0.25% to 0.3% is in the top ten. The rearrangement joins TRBV6-1 to TRBJ2-7, with a possible D match to TRBD1 (5 bases). Source material: cord blood. The sequence derives from a newborn girl in good health. CDR3 sequence (DNA): TGTGCCTCCAGCAGCGTACAGGCTTCCTACGAGCAGTACTTC. Its translation is CASSSVQASYEQYF.